This TCR beta chain was captured by sequencing in a study of CD4 T cells in relation to SARS-CoV-2 and coronaviruses. Study in general: ViraFEST: roughly 10-day antigen culture of PBMCs, then TCR beta CDR3 sequencing.

Points on this clone: Its antigen is still unknown.

The method was immunoSEQ multiplex PCR; TCRdb's version includes in-frame clones alone and lacks a portion of them. The sample records 15,000 to 20,000 clones, nearly 75% being singletons. V was clipped by 3 bases and J by 6 bases; unmatched bases: 4. The length of the CDR3 is 14 residues. Germline loops: CDR1 KGHSH, CDR2 LQKENI. Before the COVID-19 pandemic, during about 2011-2019, CD4+ T cells were taken from unexposed donors. CD4+ T cells were isolated from the cells after 10 days of culture. This clonotype was sampled from a human donor in good health. The chain links TRBV18 to TRBJ1-2; 10 bases align to TRBD1. What was sequenced was CD4+ T cells from PBMCs, cultured in vitro. The CDR3 reads CASSPGTGEDGYTF. The CDR3 bases are TGTGCCAGCTCACCTGGGACAGGGGAAGATGGCTACACCTTC.